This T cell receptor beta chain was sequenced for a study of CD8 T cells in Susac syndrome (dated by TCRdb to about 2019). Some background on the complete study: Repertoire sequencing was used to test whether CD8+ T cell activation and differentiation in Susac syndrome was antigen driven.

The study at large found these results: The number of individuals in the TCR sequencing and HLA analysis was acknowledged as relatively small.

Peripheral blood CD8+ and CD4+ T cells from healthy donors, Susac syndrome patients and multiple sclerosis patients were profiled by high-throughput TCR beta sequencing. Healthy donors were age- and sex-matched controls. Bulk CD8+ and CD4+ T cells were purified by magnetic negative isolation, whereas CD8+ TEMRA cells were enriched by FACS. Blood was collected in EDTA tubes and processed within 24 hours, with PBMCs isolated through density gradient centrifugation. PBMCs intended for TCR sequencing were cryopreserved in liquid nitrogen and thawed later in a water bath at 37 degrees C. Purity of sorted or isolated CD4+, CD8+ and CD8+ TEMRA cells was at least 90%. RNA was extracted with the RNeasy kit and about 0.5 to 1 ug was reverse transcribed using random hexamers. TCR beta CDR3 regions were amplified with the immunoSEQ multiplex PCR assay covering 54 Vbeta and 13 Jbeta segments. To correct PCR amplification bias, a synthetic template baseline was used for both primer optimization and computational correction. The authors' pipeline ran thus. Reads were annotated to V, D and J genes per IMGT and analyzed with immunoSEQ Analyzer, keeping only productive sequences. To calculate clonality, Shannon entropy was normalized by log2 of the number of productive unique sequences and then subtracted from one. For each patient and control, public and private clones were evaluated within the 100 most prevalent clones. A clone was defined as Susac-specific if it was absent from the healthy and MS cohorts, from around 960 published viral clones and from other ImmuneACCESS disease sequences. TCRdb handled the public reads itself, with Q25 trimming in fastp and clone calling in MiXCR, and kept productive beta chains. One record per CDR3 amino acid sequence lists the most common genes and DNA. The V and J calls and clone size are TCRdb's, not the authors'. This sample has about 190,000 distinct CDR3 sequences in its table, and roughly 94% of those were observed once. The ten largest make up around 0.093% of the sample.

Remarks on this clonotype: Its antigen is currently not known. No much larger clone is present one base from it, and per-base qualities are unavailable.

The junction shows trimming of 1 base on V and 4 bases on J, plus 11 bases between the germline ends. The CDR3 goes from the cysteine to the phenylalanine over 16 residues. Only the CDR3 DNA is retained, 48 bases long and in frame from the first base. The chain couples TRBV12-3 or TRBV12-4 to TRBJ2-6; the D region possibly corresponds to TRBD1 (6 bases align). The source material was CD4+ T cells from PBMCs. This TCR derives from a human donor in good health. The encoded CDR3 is CASSLVEGTGANVLTF. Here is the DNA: TGTGCCAGCAGTTTAGTTGAGGGGACAGGGGCCAACGTCCTGACTTTC.